This T cell receptor beta chain is drawn from a study of radiotherapy plus CTLA-4 blockade in lung cancer. Across the whole study: Disease control reached under 35%, with objective responses in roughly 19%.

Assay used: immunoSEQ multiplex PCR; TCRdb lists only in-frame clones, some missing. Seen here are approximately 60,000 clones, approximately 80% observed once, and the top ten hold about 6.1%. This clone was seen more than once but under ten times. Its specificity is unknown. Study-level results: Reports identified early blood T cell clone dynamics, with interferon-beta, as the best response predictor.

The length of the CDR3 is 14 residues. Germline values: CDR1 MNHEY, CDR2 SMNVEV (reference sequence). V was pared by 4 bases and J by 4 bases, with 5 bases of the junction left unmatched. Sample: peripheral blood, taken from a patient treated with radiotherapy plus ipilimumab. The V gene is TRBV27, the J gene TRBJ1-1, with TRBD1 identical over 8 bases. This sequence originates from a human donor with non-small cell lung cancer whose response to radiotherapy plus ipilimumab could not be evaluated. The CDR3 sequence is CASSSQGAFTEAFF. DNA for the CDR3: TGTGCCAGCAGTTCCCAGGGGGCGTTCACTGAAGCTTTCTTT.